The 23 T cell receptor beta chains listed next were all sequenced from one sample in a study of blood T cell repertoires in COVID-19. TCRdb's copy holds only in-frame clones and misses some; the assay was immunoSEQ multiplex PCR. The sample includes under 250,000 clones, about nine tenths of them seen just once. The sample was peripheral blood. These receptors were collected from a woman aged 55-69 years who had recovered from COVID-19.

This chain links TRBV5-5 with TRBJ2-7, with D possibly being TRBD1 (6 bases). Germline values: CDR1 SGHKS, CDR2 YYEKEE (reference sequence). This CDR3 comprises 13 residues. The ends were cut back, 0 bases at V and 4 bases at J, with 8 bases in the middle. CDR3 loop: CASSLVGQYEQYF. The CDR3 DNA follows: TGTGCCAGCAGCTTGGTAGGACAGTACGAGCAGTACTTC.

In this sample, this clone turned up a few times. CDR3 sequence reads: CASSYGHRKYGYTF. The CDR3 nucleotides are TGTGCCAGCAGTTACGGTCACAGGAAATATGGCTACACCTTC. This sequence joins TRBV6-5 and TRBJ1-2, with D possibly being TRBD1 (5 bases). Germline lookup yields CDR1 MNHEY and CDR2 SVGAGI. The CDR3 extends over 14 amino acids. The ends were cut back, 2 bases at V and 5 bases at J, with 12 bases in the middle.

This chain's CDR3 is CASSPMGAGGNTIYF. The CDR3 DNA reads TGTGCCAGCAGCCCCATGGGGGCGGGCGGAAACACCATATATTTT. The J gene is TRBJ1-3, the V gene TRBV4-2; D possibly corresponds to TRBD1 (6 bases). The CDR3 is 15 residues long. V gave up 4 bases and J gave up 4 bases, with 14 bases separating them. Germline V gene data show CDR1 as LGHNA and CDR2 as YNFKEQ.

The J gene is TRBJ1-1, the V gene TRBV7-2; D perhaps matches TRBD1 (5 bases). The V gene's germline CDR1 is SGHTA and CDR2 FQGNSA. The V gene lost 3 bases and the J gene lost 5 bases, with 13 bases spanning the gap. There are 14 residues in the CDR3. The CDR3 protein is CASSFQGLGTEAFF. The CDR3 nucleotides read TGTGCCAGCAGCTTCCAGGGCTTGGGTACTGAAGCTTTCTTT.

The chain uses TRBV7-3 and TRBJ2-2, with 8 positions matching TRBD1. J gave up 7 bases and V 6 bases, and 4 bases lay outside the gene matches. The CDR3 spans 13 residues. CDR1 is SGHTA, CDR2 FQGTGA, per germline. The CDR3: CASSPTGVGELFF. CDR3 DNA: TGTGCCAGCAGTCCGACAGGGGTCGGGGAGCTGTTTTTT. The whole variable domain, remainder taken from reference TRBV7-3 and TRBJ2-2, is GAGVSQTPSNKVTEKGKYVELRCDPISGHTALYWYRQSLGQGPEFLIYFQGTGAADDSGLPNDRFFAVRPEGSVSTLKIQRTERGDSAVYLCASSPTGVGELFFGEGSRLTVL.

CDR3 loop: CASSLEGLQGLGGYTF. The CDR3 region has the DNA TGCGCCAGCAGCTTGGAGGGGCTACAGGGTTTAGGCGGCTACACCTTC. J is TRBJ1-2 and V is TRBV5-1; tentatively, D is TRBD1 (6 bases). This CDR3 is 16 amino acids long. CDR1 is SGHRS and CDR2 is YFSETQ in the germline V gene. Trimming took off 0 bases at V and 8 bases at J, with 20 bases between the two ends.

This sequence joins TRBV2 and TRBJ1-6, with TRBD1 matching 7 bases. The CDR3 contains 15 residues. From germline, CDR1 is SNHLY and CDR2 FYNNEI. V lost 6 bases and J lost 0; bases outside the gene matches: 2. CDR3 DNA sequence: TGTGCCAGCAGAAGGGACAGCTCCTATAATTCACCCCTCCACTTT. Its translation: CASRRDSSYNSPLHF.

The DNA for the CDR3 is TGTGCCAGCGTCCCCCTGAGGGACAGGGGTTACGAGCAGTACTTC. It codes for CASVPLRDRGYEQYF. V and J are TRBV6-4 and TRBJ2-7; 10 positions match TRBD1. V was pared by 8 bases and J by 4 bases, with 11 bases of the junction left unmatched. Germline assignment: CDR1 MRHNA and CDR2 SNTAGT. The CDR3 consists of 15 residues.

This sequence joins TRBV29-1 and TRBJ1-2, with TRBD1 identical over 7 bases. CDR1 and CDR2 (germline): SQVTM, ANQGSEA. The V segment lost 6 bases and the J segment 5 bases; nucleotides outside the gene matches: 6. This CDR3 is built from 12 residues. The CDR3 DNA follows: TGCAGCGTGCACAGGGGAGAGTATGGCTACACCTTC. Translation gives CSVHRGEYGYTF.

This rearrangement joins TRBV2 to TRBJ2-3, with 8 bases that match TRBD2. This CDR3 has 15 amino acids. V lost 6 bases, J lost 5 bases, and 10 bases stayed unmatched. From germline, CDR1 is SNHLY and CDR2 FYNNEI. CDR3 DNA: TGTGCCAGCAGCCCCCTCGGGGGGGAGGGAGATACGCAGTATTTT. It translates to CASSPLGGEGDTQYF.

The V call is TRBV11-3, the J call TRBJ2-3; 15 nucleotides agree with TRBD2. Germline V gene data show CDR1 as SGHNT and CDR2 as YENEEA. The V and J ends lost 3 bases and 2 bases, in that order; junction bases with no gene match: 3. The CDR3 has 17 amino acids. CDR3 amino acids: CASSLGLAGGNTDTQYF. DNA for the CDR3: TGTGCCAGCAGCTTGGGACTAGCGGGGGGAAACACAGATACGCAGTATTTT. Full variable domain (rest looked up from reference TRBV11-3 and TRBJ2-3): EAGVVQSPRYKIIEKKQPVAFWCNPISGHNTLYWYLQNLGQGPELLIRYENEEAVDDSQLPKDRFSAERLKGVDSTLKIQPAELGDSAVYLCASSLGLAGGNTDTQYFGPGTRLTVL.

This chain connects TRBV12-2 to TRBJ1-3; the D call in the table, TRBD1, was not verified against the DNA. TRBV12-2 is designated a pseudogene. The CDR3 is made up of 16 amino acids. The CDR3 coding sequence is TGTGCAAGTCGCTTAGTTGATCGGCCAGGAGGAAACACCATATATTTT. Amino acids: CASRLVDRPGGNTIYF.

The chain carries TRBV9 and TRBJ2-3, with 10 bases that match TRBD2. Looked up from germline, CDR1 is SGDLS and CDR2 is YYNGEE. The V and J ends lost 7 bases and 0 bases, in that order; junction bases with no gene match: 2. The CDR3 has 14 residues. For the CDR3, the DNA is TGTGCCAGCCGTAGCGGGGGGAGCACAGATACGCAGTATTTT. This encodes CASRSGGSTDTQYF.

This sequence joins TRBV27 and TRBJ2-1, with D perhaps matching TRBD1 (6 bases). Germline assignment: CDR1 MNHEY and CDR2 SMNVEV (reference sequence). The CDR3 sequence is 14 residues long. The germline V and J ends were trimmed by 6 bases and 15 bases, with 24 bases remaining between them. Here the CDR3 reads CASSSPLRGRFMFF. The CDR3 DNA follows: TGTGCCAGCAGCTCCCCTCTCAGGGGAAGATTCATGTTCTTC.

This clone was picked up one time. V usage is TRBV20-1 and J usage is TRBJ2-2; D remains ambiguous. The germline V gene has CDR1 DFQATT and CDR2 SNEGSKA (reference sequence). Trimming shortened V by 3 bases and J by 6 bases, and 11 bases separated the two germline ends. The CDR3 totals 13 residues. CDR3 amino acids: CSASFVSAGELFF. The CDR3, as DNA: TGCAGTGCTAGTTTCGTCTCGGCCGGGGAGCTGTTTTTT.

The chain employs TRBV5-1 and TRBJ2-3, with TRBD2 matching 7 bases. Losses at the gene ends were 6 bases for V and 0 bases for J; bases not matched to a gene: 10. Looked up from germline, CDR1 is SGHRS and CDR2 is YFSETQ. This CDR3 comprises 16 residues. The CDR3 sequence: CASTSLGAGSTDTQYF. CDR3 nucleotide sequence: TGCGCCAGCACCAGCTTGGGAGCGGGGAGCACAGATACGCAGTATTTT.

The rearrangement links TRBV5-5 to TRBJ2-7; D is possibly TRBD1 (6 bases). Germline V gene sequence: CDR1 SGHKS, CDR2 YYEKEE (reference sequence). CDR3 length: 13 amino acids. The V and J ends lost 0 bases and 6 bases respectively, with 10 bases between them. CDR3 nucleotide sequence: TGTGCCAGCAGCTTGGACAGGGTATCCGAGCAGTACTTC. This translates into CASSLDRVSEQYF.

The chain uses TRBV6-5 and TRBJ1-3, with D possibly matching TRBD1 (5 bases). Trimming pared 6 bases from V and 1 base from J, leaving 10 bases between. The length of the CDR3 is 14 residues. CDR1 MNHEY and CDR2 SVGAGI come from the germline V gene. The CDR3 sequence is CASRGHISGNTIYF. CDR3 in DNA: TGTGCCAGCAGGGGGCATATTTCTGGAAACACCATATATTTT.

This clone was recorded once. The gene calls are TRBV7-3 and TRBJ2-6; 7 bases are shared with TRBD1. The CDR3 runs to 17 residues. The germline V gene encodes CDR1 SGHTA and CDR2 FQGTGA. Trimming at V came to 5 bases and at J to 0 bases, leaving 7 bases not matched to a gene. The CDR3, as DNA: TGTGCCAGCAGCGACGGACAGGCATACTCTGGGGCCAACGTCCTGACTTTC. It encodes CASSDGQAYSGANVLTF.

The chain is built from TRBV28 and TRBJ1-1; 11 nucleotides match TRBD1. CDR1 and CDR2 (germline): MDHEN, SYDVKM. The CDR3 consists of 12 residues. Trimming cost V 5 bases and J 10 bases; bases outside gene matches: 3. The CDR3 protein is CASSPDRGRAFF. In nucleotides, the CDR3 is TGTGCCAGCAGTCCGGACAGGGGGCGAGCTTTCTTT.

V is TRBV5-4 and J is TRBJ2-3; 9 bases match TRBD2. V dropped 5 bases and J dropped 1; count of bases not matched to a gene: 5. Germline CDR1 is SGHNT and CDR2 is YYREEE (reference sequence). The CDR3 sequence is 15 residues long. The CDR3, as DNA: TGTGCCAGCAGTTCTATAGCGGGGGGCACAGATACGCAGTATTTT. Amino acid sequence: CASSSIAGGTDTQYF.

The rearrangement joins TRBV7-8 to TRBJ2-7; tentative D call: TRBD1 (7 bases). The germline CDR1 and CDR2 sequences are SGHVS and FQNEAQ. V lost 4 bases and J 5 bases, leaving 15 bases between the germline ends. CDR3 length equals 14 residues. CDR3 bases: TGTGCCAGCAGCTCTGGAGGGACAGTCCACGAGCAGTACTTC. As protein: CASSSGGTVHEQYF.

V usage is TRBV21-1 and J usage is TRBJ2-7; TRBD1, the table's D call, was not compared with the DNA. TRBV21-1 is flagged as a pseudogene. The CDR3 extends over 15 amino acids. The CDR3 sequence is CASTPCRGESYEQYF. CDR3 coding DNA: TGTGCCAGCACCCCATGTAGGGGTGAATCCTACGAGCAGTACTTC.